The entry below describes one T cell receptor (beta chain). This receptor's antigen is unknown. Nothing much larger sits one base from this clone, and base qualities are not available. The data belong to a study of T cell responses to AZD1222 COVID-19 vaccine (dated by TCRdb to the early 2020s). As for the study more broadly: Because spike-specific TCR depth and breadth did not differ between the two schedules, AZD1222 recipients who got a second dose at roughly 4 weeks were pooled with those who got a second dose at roughly 12 weeks. Trial participants were enrolled by age into subgroups of 18-55, 56-69 and 70-plus years, and roughly 150, 30 and 60 TCR-sequenced participants, respectively, were included in these subgroups. A total of under 250 trial participants underwent TCR sequencing, of whom 200 to 220 had received two doses of AZD1222 and some 26 had received two doses of the MenACWY control vaccine. Overall study results and their limits: Because no day 14 peak-response samples were available, repertoires were characterized only after the peak T cell response. Participants were mostly white British, with more females than males. The authors suggested clonal diversity may have been underestimated. After two AZD1222 doses, spike-specific TCR breadth and depth were significantly higher than at day 0 and than in MenACWY recipients. Reportedly, close to half of the unique spike-specific TCRs recognized epitopes lying outside the regions that are mutated in the B.1.351 and B.1.1.7 variants. Only six AZD1222 recipients were SARS-CoV-2 seropositive at baseline, limiting conclusions about previously exposed vaccinees. The vaccine-associated CD4 TCRs covered the entire spike protein, and the dominant responses fell in regions 160-218 and 743-854. The 56-69-year group was small, and its depth increase did not reach significance, likely because of low power.

The CDR3 regions of human TCRbeta chains were analyzed by immunosequencing. The original pipeline was this. TCRs in the repertoires were compared against a reference library of SARS-CoV-2-specific TCRs that had been generated with the MIRA antigen-specificity platform. Breadth meant the fraction of unique TCRs that were SARS-CoV-2-associated, whereas depth meant the fraction of total T cells that were SARS-CoV-2-associated. Using the MIRA data, each spike-specific TCR was mapped to the spike region that the TCR reacts to and placed in a CD4 or CD8 class. Log10-transformed breadth and depth values were compared by one-way ANOVA with Sidak's multiple comparisons tests. As stored in TCRdb, this immuneACCESS dataset retains in-frame rearrangements with V and J assigned. A fraction of the clones does not appear; measured against another copy, unresolved V genes explain less than half of the discrepancy, and the remainder lacks a known reason. From that table come the V and J calls and clone size; the DNA was used to work out D and trimming. This sample has around 110,000 clones in its table, and about 90% of those were observed once. The top ten constitute roughly 21% of the sample.

What this sample's time point label stands for: baseline before first vaccination. Vaccinee samples came from UK trials COV001 and COV002, including a single-blind randomized controlled phase 2/3 trial of AZD1222 (ChAdOx1 nCoV-19) in healthy adults. For TCRbeta chain sequencing, PBMC samples from trial participants were taken at day 0 and at day 28 after the second dose. The sample in question was peripheral blood, obtained on day 0 of AZD1222 vaccination. This TCR came from an adult in good health.

In nucleotide form, the sequence is TGCAGCGTCGGGCGTGGGGGAGGCTACACCTTC. Translated, it reads CSVGRGGGYTF. Here the chain combines TRBV29-1 and TRBJ1-2; the D gene is perhaps TRBD1, on 5 matching bases. Trimming at the junction amounts to 6 bases on V and 8 bases on J, and the germline ends lie 13 bases apart. CDR1 and CDR2 are read off the germline V gene as SQVTM and ANQGSEA. The CDR3 runs 11 amino acids, cysteine and phenylalanine included. Left in the record is the CDR3 DNA by itself, 33 bases read in frame from the first base.